The clone carrying this T cell receptor beta chain was counted once. Authors' data handling: Reference gene primer amplification yielded estimated nucleated cell counts. Using immunoSEQ multiplex PCR, the repertoire was profiled, and TCRdb retains in-frame clones only, with some absent. V, J and clone size derive from that table, while D and trimming were established from the DNA sequence. The data show 200,000 to 250,000 clones, roughly 85% seen once. This sample was taken from a study of blood T cell repertoires in COVID-19. At the level of the study: The samples span acute and convalescent COVID-19 from the United States, Italy and Spain.

J was trimmed by 4 bases and V by 4 bases; bases with no gene match: 10. Germline values: CDR1 SGHRS, CDR2 YFSETQ. The CDR3 has 16 residues. What was sequenced was peripheral blood. The chain combines TRBV5-1 with TRBJ2-2; 7 bases match TRBD2. The sequence came from a man between 18 and 35 years old with active or convalescent COVID-19. CDR3 DNA: TGCGCCAGCAGCCATAGGTCGGGGGGAAGCACCGGGGAGCTGTTTTTT. Residues: CASSHRSGGSTGELFF.